The present T cell receptor beta chain was sequenced within a study of control samples from healthy donors and cancer patients. Measured with immunoSEQ multiplex PCR; TCRdb has only the in-frame clones, and not every one. The data hold about 160,000 clones, with approximately 90% observed a single time. The germline V gene has CDR1 LNHDA and CDR2 SQIVND (reference sequence). The germline V and J ends were trimmed by 5 bases and 5 bases, with 7 bases remaining between them. This CDR3 has 12 amino acids. The chain uses TRBV19 and TRBJ1-5; D is uncertain. Sequencing was carried out using blood. The receptor comes from a man aged 25 to 45 in good health. The CDR3 coding sequence is TGTGCCAGTAGTTTCACGTATCAGCCCCAGCATTTT. Protein product: CASSFTYQPQHF. Together with reference TRBV19 and TRBJ1-5, the CDR3 gives the full variable domain: DGGITQSPKYLFRKEGQNVTLSCEQNLNHDAMYWYRQDPGQGLRLIYYSQIVNDFQKGDIAEGYSVSREKKESFPLTVTSAQKNPTAFYLCASSFTYQPQHFGDGTRLSIL.